The clone carrying this T cell receptor (beta chain) was detected a few times. The method was immunoSEQ multiplex PCR; TCRdb's version includes in-frame clones alone and lacks a portion of them. This table holds under 1,100,000 clones, 60% to 80% found once. This specimen belongs to a study of shared clonotypes between healthy human individuals. Trimming removed 7 bases from V and 7 bases from J, with 7 bases in between. The CDR3 spans 11 residues. The germline CDR1 and CDR2 sequences are LNHDA and SQIVND (reference sequence). The chain combines TRBV19 with TRBJ2-2; D is unclear. Sequenced material: memory CD4+ T cells sorted from blood. Subset here: CD45RA-negative fraction. This receptor was obtained from a man younger than 30 in good health. The CDR3 loop is CASNFDGELFF. The DNA of the CDR3 is TGTGCCAGTAACTTCGACGGGGAGCTGTTTTTT.